This T cell receptor beta chain was retrieved from a study of T cell responses to AZD1222 COVID-19 vaccine. Study-wide findings and caveats: Among the donors, most were white British and more were female, and clonal diversity was possibly underestimated. Seropositive AZD1222 recipients at baseline numbered only 6 or 7.

V shed 7 bases, J shed 2 bases, and the junction held 7 bases outside the gene matches. Germline-derived CDR1 and CDR2 are LGHDT and YNNKEL (reference sequence). The CDR3 extends over 15 amino acids. The protocol was immunoSEQ multiplex PCR, while the TCRdb copy is restricted to in-frame clones and leaves out a portion. The data show about 150,000 clones, approximately 92% seen once. A word on this clone: Its antigen is as yet unknown.

The clonotype comes from an adult who received the AZD1222 COVID-19 vaccine. V usage is TRBV3-1 (or the pseudogene TRBV3-2) and J usage is TRBJ2-1; 8 bases map to TRBD2. The sequencing here drew on peripheral blood, taken 28 days after the second AZD1222 dose. CDR3 bases: TGTGCCAGCACCCCAGGTAGCGGGGCCTACAATGAGCAGTTCTTC. Protein: CASTPGSGAYNEQFF.